The 5 T cell receptor beta chains reported below all come from one sample, sequenced in a study of T cell repertoires in aging, cancer and after chemotherapy. A mixed TRB-A/B primer pool amplified rearranged TRB by multiplex touch-down PCR. Each CDR3 protein gets one entry after TCRdb re-called the multiplex PCR reads with MiXCR. The sample shows roughly 600 distinct CDR3 sequences, approximately 26% of them seen only once. Peripheral blood genomic DNA, not sorted cells or RNA, was the template. The material sequenced was blood. The receptors originated from a human donor with a solid tumor.

This clonotype is large (0.1 to 1%) within its sample. This sequence joins TRBV10-3 and TRBJ2-1; tentative D call: TRBD1 (6 bases). V lost 6 bases to trimming and J lost 3 bases, with 15 bases between them. The CDR3 spans 15 residues. Germline CDR1 is ENHRY and CDR2 is SYGVKD. In DNA form, the CDR3 reads TGTGCCATCAGATCATCAGGGGAGATCTACAATGAGCAGTTCTTC. Its protein is CAIRSSGEIYNEQFF.

By sample share, this clonotype is large. The chain joins TRBV10-3 to TRBJ2-7; D is perhaps TRBD1 (6 bases). The CDR3 length is 13 residues. The V end was cut by 6 bases, the J end by 6 bases, with 15 bases between. From germline, CDR1 is ENHRY and CDR2 SYGVKD. This CDR3 is CAIREMGAREQYF. The CDR3 coding sequence is TGTGCCATCAGAGAGATGGGGGCTCGCGAGCAGTACTTC.

By sample fraction, this clonotype is large (0.1 to 1%). J is TRBJ2-1 and V is TRBV6-2 or TRBV6-3; TRBD2 matches 10 bases. The junction had 9 bases not matched to a gene; V was cut back by 2 bases and J by 5 bases. The CDR3 is made up of 17 amino acids. Germline loops: CDR1 MNHEY, CDR2 SVGEGT. The DNA for the CDR3 is TGTGCCAGCAGTTACGCCTCCGGACTAGCGGAGAACAATGAGCAGTTCTTC. It codes for CASSYASGLAENNEQFF.

By proportion, this clonotype is hyperexpanded. The rearrangement uses TRBV12-3 or TRBV12-4 and TRBJ2-1; D is uncertain. The CDR3 spans 15 residues. Between the trimmed V and J ends, which lost 6 bases and 0 bases, there was a span of 12 bases. The CDR3 loop reads CASSPTPSSYNEQFF. As DNA, the CDR3 is TGTGCCAGCAGCCCTACTCCCTCCTCCTACAATGAGCAGTTCTTC.

The CDR3: CASSLRDTNTEAFF. The CDR3 nucleotides read TGCGCCAGCAGCCTGCGGGACACTAACACTGAAGCTTTCTTT. V is TRBV5-1 and J is TRBJ1-1; possibly TRBD1 for D (6 bases). Germline CDR1 is SGHRS and CDR2 is YFSETQ. Trimming took off 4 bases at V and 2 bases at J, with 12 bases between the two ends. This CDR3 contains 14 residues.